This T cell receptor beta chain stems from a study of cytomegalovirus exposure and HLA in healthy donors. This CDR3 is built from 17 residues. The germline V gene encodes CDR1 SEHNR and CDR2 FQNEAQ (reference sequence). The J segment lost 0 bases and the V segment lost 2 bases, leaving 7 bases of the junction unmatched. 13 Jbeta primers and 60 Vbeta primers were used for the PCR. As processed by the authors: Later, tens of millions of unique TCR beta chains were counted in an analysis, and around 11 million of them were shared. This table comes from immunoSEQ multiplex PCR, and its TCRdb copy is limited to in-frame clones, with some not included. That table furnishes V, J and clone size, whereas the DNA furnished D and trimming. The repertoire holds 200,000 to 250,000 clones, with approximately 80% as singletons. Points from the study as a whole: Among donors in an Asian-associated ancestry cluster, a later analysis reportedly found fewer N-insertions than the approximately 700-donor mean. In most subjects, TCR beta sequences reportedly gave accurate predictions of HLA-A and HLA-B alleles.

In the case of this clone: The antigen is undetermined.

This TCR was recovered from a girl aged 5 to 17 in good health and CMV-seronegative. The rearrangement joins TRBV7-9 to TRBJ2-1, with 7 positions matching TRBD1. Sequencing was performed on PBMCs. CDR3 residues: CASSLKQGSVSYNEQFF. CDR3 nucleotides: TGTGCCAGCAGCTTAAAACAGGGGAGTGTCTCCTACAATGAGCAGTTCTTC.